The rows below give T cell receptor beta chains drawn from one sample of a study of T-cell reconstitution after alpha-beta-depleted transplantation in children. TCRdb re-called the PCR reads with MiXCR, one entry per CDR3 protein. The table lists 550,000 to 600,000 distinct CDR3 sequences, about 21% of them singletons. The sample in question was PBMCs, mostly from graft donor cells, obtained 360 days after TCRalphabeta/CD19-depleted stem cell transplant. All receptors come from a boy under three years old who had a stem cell transplant for acute myeloid leukemia, so the T cells may come from the graft donor. The CDR3 runs from the conserved cysteine through the conserved F or W.

TRBJ1-1 TRBV11-2 CASSFISKEAFF
TRBJ1-2 TRBV20-1 CSARVIEGVGGYTF
TRBJ2-5 TRBV27 CASSLLGHGETQYF
TRBJ1-2 TRBV6-5 CASSYFADGANYGYTF
TRBJ2-7 TRBV20-1 CSATAGFTYEQYF
TRBJ2-3 TRBV20-1 CSASISARTDTQYF
TRBJ1-6 TRBV5-5 CASSSAVGQGFSPLHF
TRBJ2-5 TRBV10-3 CAISGAQSETQYF
TRBJ2-3 TRBV12-3/TRBV12-4 CASSLGVVWTDTQYF
TRBJ1-1 TRBV29-1 CSVARAPPNTEAFF
TRBJ1-1 TRBV4-1 CASSQDGGYTEAFF
TRBJ1-2 TRBV7-2 CASSLGGRAIYTF
TRBJ2-1 TRBV29-1 CSAVERVAYNEQFF
TRBJ2-5 TRBV6-1 CASKRIWEETQYF
TRBJ2-5 TRBV28 CASSLSRTSQGGRETQYF
TRBJ1-5 TRBV5-4 CASSVQVIQPQHF
TRBJ2-7 TRBV11-3 CARSSISYEQYF
TRBJ2-3 TRBV20-1 CSASLPAHTDTQYF
TRBJ2-7 TRBV20-1 CSASRASGSFYEQYF
TRBJ1-1 TRBV10-3 CAITSRDREAFF
TRBJ2-1 TRBV4-3 CASSQVRGWSNEQFF
TRBJ2-2 TRBV20-1 CSARDLSRPTNTGELFF
TRBJ1-1 TRBV12-3/TRBV12-4 CASSSWDRGLYTEAFF
TRBJ2-4 TRBV6-1 CASSDRGENVKNIQYF
TRBJ2-1 TRBV9 CASSVALGLINEQFF
TRBJ1-1 TRBV25-1 CASSRPGTVGEAFF
TRBJ2-2 TRBV27 CASPPGLAGVKAELFF
TRBJ2-7 TRBV20-1 CSARGRDRGYEQYF
TRBJ2-1 TRBV4-3 CASSQDQESSYNEQFF
TRBJ2-1 TRBV4-1 CASSQDLVWRSAEQFF
TRBJ1-2 TRBV5-1 CASSSGQVYGYTF
TRBJ1-5 TRBV24-1 CATSDGSIELPQHF
TRBJ2-1 TRBV29-1 CSVGLRNEQFF
TRBJ2-3 TRBV20-1 CSARVRAYTDTQYF
TRBJ1-5 TRBV12-3/TRBV12-4 CASSLGKKEPQHF
TRBJ2-1 TRBV29-1 CSGLASGDEQFF
TRBJ2-3 TRBV6-4 CASSALAGGSGDTQYF
TRBJ2-5 TRBV11-2 CASTGVSLQETQYF
TRBJ2-7 TRBV13 CASSRDRDGLYEQYF
TRBJ2-5 TRBV2 CASQTDRGPRF
TRBJ2-4 TRBV10-1 CASSAASGVDIQYF